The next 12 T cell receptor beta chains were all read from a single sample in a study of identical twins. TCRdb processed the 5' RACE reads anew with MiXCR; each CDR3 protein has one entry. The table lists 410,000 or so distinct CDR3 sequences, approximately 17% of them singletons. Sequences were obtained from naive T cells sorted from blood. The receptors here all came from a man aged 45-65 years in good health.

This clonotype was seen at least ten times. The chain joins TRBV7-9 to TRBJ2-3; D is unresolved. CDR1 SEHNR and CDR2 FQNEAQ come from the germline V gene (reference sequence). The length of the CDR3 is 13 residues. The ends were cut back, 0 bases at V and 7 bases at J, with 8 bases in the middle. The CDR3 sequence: CASSLAQWNTQYF. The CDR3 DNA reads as TGTGCCAGCAGCTTAGCCCAGTGGAATACGCAGTATTTT.

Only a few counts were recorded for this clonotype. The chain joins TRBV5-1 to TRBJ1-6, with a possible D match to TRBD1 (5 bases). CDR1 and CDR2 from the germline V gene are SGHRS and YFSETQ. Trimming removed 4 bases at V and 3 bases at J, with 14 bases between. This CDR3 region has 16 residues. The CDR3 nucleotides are TGCGCCAGCAGCCGGTTAGGTCAGGGCTATAATTCACCCCTCCACTTT. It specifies CASSRLGQGYNSPLHF.

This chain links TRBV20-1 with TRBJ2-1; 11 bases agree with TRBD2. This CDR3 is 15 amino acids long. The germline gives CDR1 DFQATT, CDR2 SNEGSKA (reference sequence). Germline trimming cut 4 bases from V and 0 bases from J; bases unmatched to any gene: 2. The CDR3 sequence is CSATLAGGSYNEQFF. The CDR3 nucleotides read TGCAGTGCTACGCTAGCGGGGGGCTCCTACAATGAGCAGTTCTTC.

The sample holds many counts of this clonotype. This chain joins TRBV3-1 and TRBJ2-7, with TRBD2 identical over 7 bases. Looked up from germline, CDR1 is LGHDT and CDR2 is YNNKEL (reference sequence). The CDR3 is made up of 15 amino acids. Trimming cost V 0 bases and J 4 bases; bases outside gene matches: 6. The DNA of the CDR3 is TGTGCCAGCAGCCAAGAGGCGGGGGAGGGGTACGAGCAGTACTTC. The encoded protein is CASSQEAGEGYEQYF.

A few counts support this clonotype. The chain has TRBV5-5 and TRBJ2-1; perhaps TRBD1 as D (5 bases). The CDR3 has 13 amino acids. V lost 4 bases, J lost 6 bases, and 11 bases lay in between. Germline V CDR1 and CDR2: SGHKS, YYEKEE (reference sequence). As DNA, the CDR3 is TGTGCCAGCAGCCGGGCCCAGGGCAATGAGCAGTTCTTC. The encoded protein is CASSRAQGNEQFF. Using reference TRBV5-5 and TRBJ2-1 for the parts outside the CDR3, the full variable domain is DAGVTQSPTHLIKTRGQQVTLRCSPISGHKSVSWYQQVLGQGPQFIFQYYEKEERGRGNFPDRFSARQFPNYSSELNVNALLLGDSALYLCASSRAQGNEQFFGPGTRLTVL.

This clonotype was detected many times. CDR3 sequence: CASSQVVTDYEQYF. Here the CDR3 DNA reads TGTGCCAGCAGCCAGGTCGTGACAGACTACGAGCAGTACTTC. This rearrangement joins TRBV4-2 to TRBJ2-7; D is possibly TRBD1 (5 bases). V was cut by 3 bases and J by 3 bases, with 12 bases left in between. The CDR3 extends over 14 amino acids. CDR1 and CDR2 from the germline V gene are LGHNA and YNFKEQ.

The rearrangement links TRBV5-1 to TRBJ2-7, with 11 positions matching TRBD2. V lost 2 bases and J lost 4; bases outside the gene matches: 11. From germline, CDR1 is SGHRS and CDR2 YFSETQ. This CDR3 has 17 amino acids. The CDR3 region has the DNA TGCGCCAGCAGCTTCGAACGTAGCGGGAGGGCCGTTTACGAGCAGTACTTC. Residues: CASSFERSGRAVYEQYF.

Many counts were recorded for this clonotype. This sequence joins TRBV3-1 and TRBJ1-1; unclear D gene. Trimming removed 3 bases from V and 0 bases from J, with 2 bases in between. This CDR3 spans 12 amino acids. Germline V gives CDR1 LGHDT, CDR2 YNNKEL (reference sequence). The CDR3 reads CASSHMNTEAFF. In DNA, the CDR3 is TGTGCCAGCAGCCATATGAACACTGAAGCTTTCTTT. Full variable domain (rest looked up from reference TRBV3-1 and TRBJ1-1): DTAVSQTPKYLVTQMGNDKSIKCEQNLGHDTMYWYKQDSKKFLKIMFSYNNKELIINETVPNRFSPKSPDKAHLNLHINSLELGDSAVYFCASSHMNTEAFFGQGTRLTVV.

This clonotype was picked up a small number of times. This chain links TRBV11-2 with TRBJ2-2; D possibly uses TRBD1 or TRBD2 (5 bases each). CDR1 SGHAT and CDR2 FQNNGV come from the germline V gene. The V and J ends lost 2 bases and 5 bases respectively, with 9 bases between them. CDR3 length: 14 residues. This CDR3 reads CASSLYGTTGELFF. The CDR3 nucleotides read TGTGCCAGCAGCTTATATGGGACGACCGGGGAGCTGTTTTTT.

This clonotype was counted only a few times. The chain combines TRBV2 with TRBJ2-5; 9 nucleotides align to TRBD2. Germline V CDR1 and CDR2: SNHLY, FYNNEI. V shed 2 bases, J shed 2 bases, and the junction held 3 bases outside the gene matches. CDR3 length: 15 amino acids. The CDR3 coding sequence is TGTGCCAGCAGTGAAATGCTAGCGGGACAAGAGACCCAGTACTTC. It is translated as CASSEMLAGQETQYF.

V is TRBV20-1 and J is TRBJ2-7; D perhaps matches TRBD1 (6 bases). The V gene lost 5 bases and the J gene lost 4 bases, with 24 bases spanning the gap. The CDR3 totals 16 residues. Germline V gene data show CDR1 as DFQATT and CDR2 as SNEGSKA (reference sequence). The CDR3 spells CSAELIKTGIIYEQYF. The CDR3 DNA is TGCAGTGCTGAACTGATTAAGACAGGAATAATTTACGAGCAGTACTTC.

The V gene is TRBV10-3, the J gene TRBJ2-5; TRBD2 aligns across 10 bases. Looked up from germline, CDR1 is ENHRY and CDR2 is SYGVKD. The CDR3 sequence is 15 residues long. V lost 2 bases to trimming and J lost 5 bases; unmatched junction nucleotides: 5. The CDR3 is CAISESTSGVETQYF. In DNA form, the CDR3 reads TGTGCCATCAGTGAGAGCACTAGCGGGGTGGAGACCCAGTACTTC.